Below, one T cell receptor (beta chain) is given with its context. What it binds is unknown. This entry belongs to a study of lymphopenia after photon versus proton radiotherapy. Per germline, CDR1 LGHNT and CDR2 FRNRAP. The V and J ends lost 9 bases and 8 bases respectively, with 12 bases between them. The CDR3 loop spans 11 amino acids. The assay was immunoSEQ multiplex PCR, and TCRdb's table has in-frame clones only and misses some. The sample has approximately 71,000 clones, roughly 90% seen once; the top ten hold about 3%. Findings and limits, study-wide: In patients who died, overall survival fell as post-nadir TCR diversity dropped more. Oligoclonal CD8+ Temra expansion after nadir drove photon patients' diversity drop. Relative stability marked proton patients; photon patients lost diversity and naive cells. Only patients who died were analyzed for survival; proton advantage is unproven.

Sequenced material: peripheral blood, taken from a patient treated with photon-based radiotherapy. This chain uses TRBV12-5 with TRBJ2-3; D call uncertain. The clonotype originates from a woman between 65 and 79 years old with pancreatic cancer. CDR3 sequence reads: CASQTGITQYF. In nucleotides, the CDR3 is TGTGCTAGCCAGACTGGTATTACGCAGTATTTT.